This TCR beta chain was found in a study of blood T cell repertoires in COVID-19. In the study overall: PBMCs, B-cell-depleted T cells, or T cells provided the cDNA or gDNA that made up the material.

In the original analysis: Estimated nucleated cell counts came from reference gene primer amplification. Some clones are missing from TCRdb's copy, which holds only in-frame ones; the method was immunoSEQ multiplex PCR. V, J and clone size derive from that table, while D and trimming were established from the DNA sequence. The sample lists over 400,000 clones, 85% to 90% occurring once. It was during active infection that Seattle patients were enrolled and then longitudinally followed. CDR3 length: 17 residues. V shed 2 bases, J shed 0 bases, and the junction held 4 bases outside the gene matches. CDR1 and CDR2 from the germline V gene are KGHDR and SFDVKD.

The TCR was taken from a woman between 45 and 65 years old with COVID-19, enrolled during active disease. The chain combines TRBV24-1 with TRBJ2-3, with 10 bases aligning to TRBD1. Sequenced: peripheral blood. The CDR3 sequence is CATSDSGQGLSTDTQYF. The CDR3 nucleotides are TGTGCCACCAGTGATTCGGGACAGGGGCTAAGCACAGATACGCAGTATTTT.